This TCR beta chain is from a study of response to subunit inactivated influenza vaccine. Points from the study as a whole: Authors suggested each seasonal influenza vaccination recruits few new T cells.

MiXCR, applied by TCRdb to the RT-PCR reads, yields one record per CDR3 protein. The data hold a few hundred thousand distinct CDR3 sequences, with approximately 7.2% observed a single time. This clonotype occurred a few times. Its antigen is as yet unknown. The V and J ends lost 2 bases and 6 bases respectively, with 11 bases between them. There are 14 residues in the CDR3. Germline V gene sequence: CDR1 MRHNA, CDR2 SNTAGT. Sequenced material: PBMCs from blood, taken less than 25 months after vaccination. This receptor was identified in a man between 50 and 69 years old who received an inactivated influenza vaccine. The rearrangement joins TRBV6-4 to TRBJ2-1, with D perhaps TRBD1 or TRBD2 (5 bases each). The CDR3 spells CASSDGGSSNEQFF. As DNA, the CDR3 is TGTGCCAGCAGTGACGGGGGAAGCAGCAATGAGCAGTTCTTC.